This passage covers 19 T cell receptor beta chains from one sample sequenced in a study of CD8+ T cells in alopecia areata. The treatment: oral pan-JAK inhibitor, 5-10 mg twice daily. Extracted RNA was reverse transcribed, and the resulting cDNA served as sequencing template. The protocol was immunoSEQ multiplex PCR, while the TCRdb copy is restricted to in-frame clones and leaves out a portion. In the table there are roughly 200,000 clones, 40% to 45% of which are singletons. Sequences were derived from CD4+ T cells sorted from blood, sampled between weeks 36 and 40, from a patient treated with tofacitinib. Receptors originate from a human donor with alopecia areata.

The sample holds a few counts of this clone. The chain employs TRBV30 and TRBJ1-1, with a tentative D call TRBD1 (6 bases). The germline CDR1 and CDR2 sequences are GTSNPN and SVGIG (reference sequence). This CDR3 comprises 19 residues. V gave up 4 bases and J gave up 1 base, with 28 bases separating them. This CDR3 reads CAWNGGRMAIGSKNTEAFF. The DNA for the CDR3 is TGTGCCTGGAATGGGGGCAGGATGGCAATTGGGAGCAAGAACACTGAAGCTTTCTTT.

This clone has more than one count but fewer than ten. The chain has TRBV2 and TRBJ2-5, with D possibly matching TRBD1 (5 bases). The CDR3 has 14 residues. Deletions cut 2 bases from V and 3 bases from J, with 10 bases between. Germline assignment: CDR1 SNHLY and CDR2 FYNNEI. The CDR3 protein is CASSERGSEETQYF. CDR3 nucleotide sequence: TGTGCCAGCAGTGAAAGGGGTTCGGAAGAGACCCAGTACTTC.

The chain is built from TRBV5-1 and TRBJ2-1, with 15 nucleotides matching TRBD2. CDR3 length: 19 residues. The V gene end was trimmed by 3 bases and the J gene end by 1 base; junction bases not matched to a gene: 8. In germline, CDR1 is SGHRS, CDR2 YFSETQ. The CDR3 coding sequence is TGCGCCAGCAGCTCAGATTCCGGGACTAGCGGGAGGTCCTACAATGAGCAGTTCTTC. It translates to CASSSDSGTSGRSYNEQFF.

This chain joins TRBV2 and TRBJ2-7; the match to TRBD2 covers 7 bases. Germline CDR1 is SNHLY and CDR2 is FYNNEI. CDR3 length: 14 amino acids. After removal of 1 base from V and 6 bases from J, the junction contained 6 bases not matched to a gene. This CDR3 reads CASSEEVGGFEQYF. CDR3 DNA sequence: TGTGCCAGCAGTGAAGAGGTCGGGGGGTTCGAGCAGTACTTC.

This chain connects TRBV29-1 to TRBJ2-2; weak D call: TRBD2 (5 bases). The CDR3 loop spans 14 amino acids. The V gene lost 1 base and the J gene lost 7 bases, with 13 bases spanning the gap. In germline, CDR1 is SQVTM, CDR2 ANQGSEA. The CDR3 DNA reads as TGCAGCGTTGAAGTGACTTCACGGGACGGGGAGCTGTTTTTT. Its translation: CSVEVTSRDGELFF.

This clone appeared once. Germline is not matched at one junction end, which may reflect a read error. Other nucleotide sequences from this sample produce the same CDR3. The CDR3 sequence: CSVEDQNTEAFF. As DNA, the CDR3 is TGCAGCGTTGAAGATCAGAACACTGAAGCTTTCTTC. The V call is TRBV29-1, the J call TRBJ1-1; no clear D. Germline values: CDR1 SQVTM, CDR2 ANQGSEA. This CDR3 is 12 amino acids long. The full variable domain, with the rest looked up from reference TRBV29-1 and TRBJ1-1, is SAVISQKPSRDICQRGTSLTIQCQVDSQVTMMFWYRQQPGQSLTLIATANQGSEATYESGFVIDKFPISRPNLTFSTLTVSNMSPEDSSIYLCSVEDQNTEAFFGQGTRLTVV.

J is TRBJ2-7 and V is TRBV10-3; D is undetermined. The germline V gene has CDR1 ENHRY and CDR2 SYGVKD. Trimming removed 11 bases at V and 4 bases at J, with 6 bases between. The CDR3 totals 9 residues. For the CDR3, the DNA is TGTGCCTCCAGGTACGAGCAGTACTTC. This sequence encodes CASRYEQYF.

The chain recombines TRBV6-1 with TRBJ2-1; no clear D. Trimming shortened V by 4 bases and J by 10 bases, and 14 bases separated the two germline ends. This CDR3 region has 13 residues. Per germline, CDR1 MNHNS and CDR2 SASEGT. The CDR3 here is CASSGVGFSEQFF. The DNA for the CDR3 is TGTGCCAGCAGTGGGGTGGGATTCTCGGAGCAGTTCTTC.

The gene calls are TRBV30 and TRBJ2-7, with D unresolved. This CDR3 spans 12 amino acids. The V gene lost 0 bases and the J gene lost 2 bases, with 5 bases spanning the gap. The germline CDR1 and CDR2 sequences are GTSNPN and SVGIG (reference sequence). The CDR3, as DNA: TGTGCCTGGAGTGTCACAGCCTACGAGCAGTACTTC. Its protein product is CAWSVTAYEQYF.

The genes are TRBV29-1 and TRBJ2-2; D is perhaps TRBD1 (5 bases). The germline V gene has CDR1 SQVTM and CDR2 ANQGSEA. The CDR3 runs to 13 residues. The ends were cut back, 3 bases at V and 4 bases at J, with 9 bases in the middle. The DNA of the CDR3 is TGCAGCGTTGAGCAGGGTTTCACCGGGGAGCTGTTTTTT. Its translation is CSVEQGFTGELFF.

This clone was recorded a few times. This chain joins TRBV7-2 and TRBJ1-2; D uncertain. The CDR3 runs 14 residues. Germline-derived CDR1 and CDR2 are SGHTA and FQGNSA. With 5 bases removed from V and 3 bases from J, the gap between germline ends came to 13 bases. The CDR3 region has the DNA TGTGCCAGCAGCCCGGGGTTTGGGGACTATGGCTACACCTTC. It yields the protein CASSPGFGDYGYTF.

This chain connects TRBV5-5 to TRBJ1-5; D perhaps matches TRBD1 (6 bases). Germline assignment: CDR1 SGHKS and CDR2 YYEKEE (reference sequence). This CDR3 contains 16 residues. The germline V and J ends were trimmed by 3 bases and 2 bases, with 15 bases remaining between them. The CDR3 region is CASSSRRPGGNQPQHF. The CDR3 DNA reads as TGTGCCAGCAGCTCCAGGCGTCCAGGGGGCAATCAGCCCCAGCATTTT.

V and J are TRBV10-3 and TRBJ2-1, with 7 positions matching TRBD2. With V trimmed by 0 bases and J by 7 bases, 9 bases remained unmatched. CDR1 and CDR2 from the germline V gene are ENHRY and SYGVKD. The CDR3 runs 16 residues. As DNA, the CDR3 is TGTGCCATCAGTGAGTCGAGGCCTAGCGGTAAGAATGAGCAGTTCTTC. This codes for CAISESRPSGKNEQFF.

There are a few counts of this clone. J is TRBJ2-3 and V is TRBV28; D is unclear. With 5 bases removed from V and 0 bases from J, the gap between germline ends came to 12 bases. CDR1 is MDHEN and CDR2 is SYDVKM in the germline V gene. The CDR3 is 15 amino acids. The CDR3 reads CASSRPDASTDTQYF. The CDR3 DNA is TGTGCCAGCAGTCGACCGGATGCTAGCACAGATACGCAGTATTTT.

The chain carries TRBV7-8 and TRBJ1-1; 8 bases match TRBD1. The CDR3 runs 14 residues. The germline CDR1 and CDR2 sequences are SGHVS and FQNEAQ. V was clipped by 3 bases and J by 1 base; unmatched bases: 1. The CDR3 region has the DNA TGTGCCAGCAGCTTTGGGACAGGGAACACTGAAGCTTTCTTT. Its translation: CASSFGTGNTEAFF.

This clone has more than one count but fewer than ten. V is TRBV6-5 and J is TRBJ2-1; unclear D gene. The CDR3 runs 12 residues. Germline CDR1 MNHEY, CDR2 SVGAGI. V was shortened by 6 bases and J by 6 bases, with 9 bases between the two germline ends. CDR3 sequence (DNA): TGTGCCAGCAGCTCTACCTCCAATGAGCAGTTCTTC. Translated: CASSSTSNEQFF.

This clone has a handful of counts. This chain connects TRBV19 to TRBJ2-7; perhaps TRBD1 as D (5 bases). Per the germline V gene, CDR1 is LNHDA and CDR2 is SQIVND (reference sequence). CDR3 size: 13 residues. The V gene lost 2 bases and the J gene lost 6 bases, with 11 bases spanning the gap. The DNA of the CDR3 is TGTGCCAGTAGTATAAGGGGTTCGAGCGAGCAGTACTTC. Protein product: CASSIRGSSEQYF.

V is TRBV7-9 and J is TRBJ1-2; TRBD1 agrees at 10 bases. The length of the CDR3 is 15 residues. Looked up from germline, CDR1 is SEHNR and CDR2 is FQNEAQ (reference sequence). Germline trimming cut 5 bases from V and 3 bases from J; bases unmatched to any gene: 6. CDR3 sequence reads: CASSPRTGGDYGYTF. CDR3 bases: TGTGCCAGCAGCCCCCGGACAGGGGGGGACTATGGCTACACCTTC.

This sequence joins TRBV28 and TRBJ2-5, with TRBD1 as a possible D gene (6 bases). Germline assignment: CDR1 MDHEN and CDR2 SYDVKM. V lost 3 bases and J 5 bases, leaving 10 bases between the germline ends. This CDR3 has 13 amino acids. The chain's CDR3 is CASSFARGETQYF. In DNA, the CDR3 is TGTGCCAGCAGTTTTGCTAGGGGGGAGACCCAGTACTTC.